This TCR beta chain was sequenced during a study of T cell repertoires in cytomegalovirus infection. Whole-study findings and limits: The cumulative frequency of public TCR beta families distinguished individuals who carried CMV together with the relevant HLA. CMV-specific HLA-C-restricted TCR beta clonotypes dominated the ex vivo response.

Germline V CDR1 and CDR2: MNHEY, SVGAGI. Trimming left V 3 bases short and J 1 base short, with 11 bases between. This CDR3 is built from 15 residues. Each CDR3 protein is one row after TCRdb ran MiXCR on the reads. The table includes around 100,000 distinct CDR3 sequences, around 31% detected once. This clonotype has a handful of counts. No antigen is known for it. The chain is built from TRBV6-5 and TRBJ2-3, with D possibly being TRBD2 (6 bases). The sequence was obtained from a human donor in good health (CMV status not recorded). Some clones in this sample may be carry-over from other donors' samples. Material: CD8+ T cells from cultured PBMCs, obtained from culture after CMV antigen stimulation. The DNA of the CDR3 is TGTGCCAGCAGTTATGCCGGGACTGGCACAGATACGCAGTATTTT. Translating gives CASSYAGTGTDTQYF.